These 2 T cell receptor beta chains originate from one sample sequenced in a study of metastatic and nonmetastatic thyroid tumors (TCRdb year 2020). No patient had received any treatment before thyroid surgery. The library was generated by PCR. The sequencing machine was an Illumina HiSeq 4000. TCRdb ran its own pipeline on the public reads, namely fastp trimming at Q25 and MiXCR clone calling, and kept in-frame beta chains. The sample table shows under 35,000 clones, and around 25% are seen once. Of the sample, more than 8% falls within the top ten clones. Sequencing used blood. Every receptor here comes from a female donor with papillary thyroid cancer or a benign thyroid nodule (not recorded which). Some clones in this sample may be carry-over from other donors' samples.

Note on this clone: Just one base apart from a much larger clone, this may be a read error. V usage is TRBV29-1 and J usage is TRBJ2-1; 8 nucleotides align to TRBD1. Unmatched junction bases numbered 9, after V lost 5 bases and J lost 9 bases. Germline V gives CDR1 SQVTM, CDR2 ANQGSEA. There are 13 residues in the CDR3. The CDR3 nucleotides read TGCAGCGTTTCCCACAACACAGGGGGTGAGCAGTTCTTC. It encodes CSVSHNTGGEQFF.

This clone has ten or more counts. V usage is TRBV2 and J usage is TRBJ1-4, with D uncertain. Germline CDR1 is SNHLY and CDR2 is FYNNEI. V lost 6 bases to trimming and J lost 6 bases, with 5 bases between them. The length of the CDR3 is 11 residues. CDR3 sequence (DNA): TGTGCCAGCAGGCCCTATGAAAAACTGTTTTTT. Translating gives CASRPYEKLFF.